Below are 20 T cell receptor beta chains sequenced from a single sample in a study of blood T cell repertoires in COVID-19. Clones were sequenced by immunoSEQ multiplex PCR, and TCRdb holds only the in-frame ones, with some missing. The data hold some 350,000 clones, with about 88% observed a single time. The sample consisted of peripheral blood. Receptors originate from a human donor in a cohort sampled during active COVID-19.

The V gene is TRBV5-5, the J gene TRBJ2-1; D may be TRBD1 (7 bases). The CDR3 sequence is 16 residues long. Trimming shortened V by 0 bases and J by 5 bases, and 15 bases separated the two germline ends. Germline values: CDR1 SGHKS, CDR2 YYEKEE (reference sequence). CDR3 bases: TGTGCCAGCAGCTTGGATGGGGGGACAGAAAACAATGAGCAGTTCTTC. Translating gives CASSLDGGTENNEQFF.

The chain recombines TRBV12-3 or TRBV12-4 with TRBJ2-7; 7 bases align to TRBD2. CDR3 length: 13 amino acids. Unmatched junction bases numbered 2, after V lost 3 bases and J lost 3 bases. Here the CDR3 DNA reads TGTGCCAGCAGTTTGGGGGGGGTCTACGAGCAGTACTTC. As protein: CASSLGGVYEQYF.

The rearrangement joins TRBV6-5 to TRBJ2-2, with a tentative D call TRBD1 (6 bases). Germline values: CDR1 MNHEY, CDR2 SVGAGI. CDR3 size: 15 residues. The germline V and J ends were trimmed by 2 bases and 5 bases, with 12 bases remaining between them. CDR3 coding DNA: TGTGCCAGCAGTTACAGCCCAACAGGGACCGGGGAGCTGTTTTTT. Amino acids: CASSYSPTGTGELFF.

CDR3 bases: TGTGCCAGCAGCTTAGGCCAGGGTAACACTGAAGCTTTCTTT. Its translation is CASSLGQGNTEAFF. V gene TRBV7-9 combines with J gene TRBJ1-1, with a possible D match to TRBD1 (5 bases). The CDR3 totals 14 residues. Trimming cost V 1 base and J 2 bases, with 8 bases left between them. Per the germline V gene, CDR1 is SEHNR and CDR2 is FQNEAQ (reference sequence).

The CDR3 coding sequence is TGTGCCAGCAGTGAATCCGTGACAGGAAGGATAGAAGCTTTCTTT. Translated: CASSESVTGRIEAFF. The chain employs TRBV25-1 and TRBJ1-1; possibly TRBD1 for D (6 bases). Germline loops: CDR1 MGHDK, CDR2 SYGVNS. V shed 1 base and J shed 8 bases, with 17 bases lying between them. This CDR3 has 15 amino acids.

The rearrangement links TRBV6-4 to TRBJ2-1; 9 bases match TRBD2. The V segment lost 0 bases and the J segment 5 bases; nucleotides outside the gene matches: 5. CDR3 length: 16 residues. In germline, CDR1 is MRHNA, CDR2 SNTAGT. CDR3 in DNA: TGTGCCAGCAGTGACTCGTCTAGCGGGGACCACAATGAGCAGTTCTTC. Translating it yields CASSDSSSGDHNEQFF.

CDR3 region: CASSPLVFSYNEQFF. CDR3 in DNA: TGTGCCAGCTCACCACTCGTGTTCTCCTACAATGAGCAGTTCTTC. The chain carries TRBV18 and TRBJ2-1; no reliable D call. The V and J ends lost 1 base and 0 bases respectively, with 7 bases between them. Germline V gene lookup returns CDR1 KGHSH and CDR2 LQKENI. The CDR3 loop spans 15 amino acids.

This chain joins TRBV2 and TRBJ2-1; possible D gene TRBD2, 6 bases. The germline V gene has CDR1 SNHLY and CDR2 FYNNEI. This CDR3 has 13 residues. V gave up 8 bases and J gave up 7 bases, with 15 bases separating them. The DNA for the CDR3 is TGTGCCAGCTTCGAGACTAGGGAAAATGAGCAGTTCTTC. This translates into CASFETRENEQFF.

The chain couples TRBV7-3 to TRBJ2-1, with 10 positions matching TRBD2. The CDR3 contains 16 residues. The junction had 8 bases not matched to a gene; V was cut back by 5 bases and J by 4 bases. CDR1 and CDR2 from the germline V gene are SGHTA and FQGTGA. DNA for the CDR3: TGTGCCAGCAGCACAATAGGGACTAGCGCATACAATGAGCAGTTCTTC. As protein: CASSTIGTSAYNEQFF.

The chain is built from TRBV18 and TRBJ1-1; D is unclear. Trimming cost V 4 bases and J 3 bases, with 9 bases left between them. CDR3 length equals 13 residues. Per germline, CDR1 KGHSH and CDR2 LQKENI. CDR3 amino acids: CASSRDGDTEAFF. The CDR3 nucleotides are TGTGCCAGCTCACGCGATGGAGACACTGAAGCTTTCTTT.

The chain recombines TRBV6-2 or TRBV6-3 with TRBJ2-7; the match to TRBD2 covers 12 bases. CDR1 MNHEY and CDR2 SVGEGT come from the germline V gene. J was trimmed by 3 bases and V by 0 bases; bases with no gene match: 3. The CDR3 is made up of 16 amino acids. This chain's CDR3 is CASSYSRTSGDYEQYF. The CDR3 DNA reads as TGTGCCAGCAGTTACTCTCGGACTAGCGGGGACTACGAGCAGTACTTC.

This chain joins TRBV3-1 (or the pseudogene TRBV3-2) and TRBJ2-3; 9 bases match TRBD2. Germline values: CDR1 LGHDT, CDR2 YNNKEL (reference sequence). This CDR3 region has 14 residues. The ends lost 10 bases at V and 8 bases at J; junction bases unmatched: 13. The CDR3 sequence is CATLAGARGGTQYF. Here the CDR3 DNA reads TGTGCCACTTTAGCGGGGGCCCGGGGGGGTACGCAGTATTTT.

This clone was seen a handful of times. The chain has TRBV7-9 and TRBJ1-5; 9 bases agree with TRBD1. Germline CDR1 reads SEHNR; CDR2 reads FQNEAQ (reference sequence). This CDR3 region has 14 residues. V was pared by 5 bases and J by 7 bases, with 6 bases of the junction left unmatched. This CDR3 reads CASSLTGGGQPQHF. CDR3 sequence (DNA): TGTGCCAGCAGCCTCACAGGGGGCGGACAGCCCCAGCATTTT.

DNA for the CDR3: TGTGCCAGTAGTGTCGGACAGGGCTGGACCTACGAGCAGTACTTC. This translates into CASSVGQGWTYEQYF. V gene TRBV19 combines with J gene TRBJ2-7, with 8 bases fitting TRBD1. The CDR3 has 15 amino acids. The germline V gene encodes CDR1 LNHDA and CDR2 SQIVND (reference sequence). The V gene end was trimmed by 5 bases and the J gene end by 2 bases; junction bases not matched to a gene: 8.

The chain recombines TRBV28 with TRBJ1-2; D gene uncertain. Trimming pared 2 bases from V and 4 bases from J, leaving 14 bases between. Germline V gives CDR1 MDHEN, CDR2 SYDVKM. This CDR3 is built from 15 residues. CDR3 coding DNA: TGTGCCAGCAGTTTAACTCTCGGCAGCGCCTATGGCTACACCTTC. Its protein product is CASSLTLGSAYGYTF.

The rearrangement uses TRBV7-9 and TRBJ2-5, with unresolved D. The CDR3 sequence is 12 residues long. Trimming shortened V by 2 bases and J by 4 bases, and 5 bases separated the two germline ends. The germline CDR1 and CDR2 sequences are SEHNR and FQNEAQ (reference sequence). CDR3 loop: CASSLFRETQYF. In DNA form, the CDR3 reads TGTGCCAGCAGCTTATTCCGAGAGACCCAGTACTTC.

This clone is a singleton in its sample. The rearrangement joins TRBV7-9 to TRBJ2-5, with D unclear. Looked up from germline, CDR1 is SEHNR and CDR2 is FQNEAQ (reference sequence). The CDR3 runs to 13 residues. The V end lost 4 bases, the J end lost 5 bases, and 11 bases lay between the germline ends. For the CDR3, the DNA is TGTGCCAGCAGCTCCCTAACCCCCGAGACCCAGTACTTC. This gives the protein CASSSLTPETQYF.

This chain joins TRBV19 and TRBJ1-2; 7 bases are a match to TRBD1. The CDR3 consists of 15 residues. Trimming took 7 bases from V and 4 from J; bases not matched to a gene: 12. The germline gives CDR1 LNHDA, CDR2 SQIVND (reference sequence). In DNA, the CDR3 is TGTGCCAGTACCTCACAGGGGTCAGGGCTCTATGGCTACACCTTC. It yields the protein CASTSQGSGLYGYTF.

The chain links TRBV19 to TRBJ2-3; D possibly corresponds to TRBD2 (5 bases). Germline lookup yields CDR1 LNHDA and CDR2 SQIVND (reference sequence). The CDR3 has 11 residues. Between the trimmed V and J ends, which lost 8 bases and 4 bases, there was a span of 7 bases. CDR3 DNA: TGTGCCAGTGGAGGTCCAGATACGCAGTATTTT. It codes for CASGGPDTQYF. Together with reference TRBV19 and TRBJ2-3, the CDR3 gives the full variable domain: DGGITQSPKYLFRKEGQNVTLSCEQNLNHDAMYWYRQDPGQGLRLIYYSQIVNDFQKGDIAEGYSVSREKKESFPLTVTSAQKNPTAFYLCASGGPDTQYFGPGTRLTVL.

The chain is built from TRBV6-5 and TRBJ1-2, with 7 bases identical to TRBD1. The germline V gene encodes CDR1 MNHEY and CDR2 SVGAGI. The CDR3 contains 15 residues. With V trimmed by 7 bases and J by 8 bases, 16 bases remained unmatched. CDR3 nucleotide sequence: TGTGCCAGCACAAGAAATACCGGGACAGAAGAGGGCTACACCTTC. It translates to CASTRNTGTEEGYTF.